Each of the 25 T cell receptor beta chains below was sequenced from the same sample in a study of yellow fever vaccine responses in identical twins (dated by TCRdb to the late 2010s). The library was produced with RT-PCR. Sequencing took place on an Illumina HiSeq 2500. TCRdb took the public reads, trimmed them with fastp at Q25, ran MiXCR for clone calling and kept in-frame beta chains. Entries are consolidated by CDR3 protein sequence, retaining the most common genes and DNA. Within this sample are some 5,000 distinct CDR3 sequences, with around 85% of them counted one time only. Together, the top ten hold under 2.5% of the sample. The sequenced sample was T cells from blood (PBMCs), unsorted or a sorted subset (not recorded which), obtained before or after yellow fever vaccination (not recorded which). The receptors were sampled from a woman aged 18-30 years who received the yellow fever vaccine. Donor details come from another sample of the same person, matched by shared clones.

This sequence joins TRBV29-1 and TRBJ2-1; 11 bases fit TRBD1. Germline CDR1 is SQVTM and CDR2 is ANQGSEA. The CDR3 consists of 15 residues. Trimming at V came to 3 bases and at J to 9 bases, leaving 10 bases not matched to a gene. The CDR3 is CSVEPGTGGSGEQFF. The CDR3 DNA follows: TGCAGCGTTGAGCCCGGGACAGGGGGAAGCGGTGAGCAGTTCTTC.

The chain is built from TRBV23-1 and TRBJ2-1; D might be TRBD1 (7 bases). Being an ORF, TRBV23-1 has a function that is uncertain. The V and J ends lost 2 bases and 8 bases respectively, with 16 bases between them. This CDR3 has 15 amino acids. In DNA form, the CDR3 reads TGCGCCAGCAGTCAAGTGCGGGACAGAGATGATGAGCAGTTCTTC. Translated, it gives CASSQVRDRDDEQFF.

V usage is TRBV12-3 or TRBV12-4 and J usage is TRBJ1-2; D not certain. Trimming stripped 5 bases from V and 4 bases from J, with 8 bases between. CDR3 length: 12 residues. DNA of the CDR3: TGTGCCAGCAGTCAGGACCCCTATGGCTACACCTTC. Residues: CASSQDPYGYTF.

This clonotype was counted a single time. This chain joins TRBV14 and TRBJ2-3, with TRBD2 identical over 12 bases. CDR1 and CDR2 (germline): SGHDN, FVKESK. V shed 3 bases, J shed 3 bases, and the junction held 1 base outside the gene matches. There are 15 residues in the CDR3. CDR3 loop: CASSQTSGGTDTQYF. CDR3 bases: TGTGCCAGCAGCCAGACTAGCGGGGGAACAGATACGCAGTATTTT.

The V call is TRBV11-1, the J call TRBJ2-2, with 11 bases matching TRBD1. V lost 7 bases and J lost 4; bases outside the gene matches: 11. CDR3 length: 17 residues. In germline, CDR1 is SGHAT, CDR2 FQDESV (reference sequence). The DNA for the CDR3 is TGTGCCAGCACCTCCCGCCCTGGGACAGGGGGCACCGGGGAGCTGTTTTTT. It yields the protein CASTSRPGTGGTGELFF. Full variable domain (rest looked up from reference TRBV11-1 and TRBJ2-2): EAEVAQSPRYKITEKSQAVAFWCDPISGHATLYWYRQILGQGPELLVQFQDESVVDDSQLPKDRFSAERLKGVDSTLKIQPAELGDSAMYLCASTSRPGTGGTGELFFGEGSRLTVL.

CDR3 bases: TGCAGCGTTGAGGGACAGAAGTCCGGACACGAAGAGACCCAGTACTTC. Its translation is CSVEGQKSGHEETQYF. The chain is built from TRBV29-1 and TRBJ2-5; 7 positions match TRBD1. V shed 3 bases and J 3 bases; nucleotides not matched to a gene: 13. In germline, CDR1 is SQVTM, CDR2 ANQGSEA. This CDR3 comprises 16 residues. Complete variable domain (other parts from reference TRBV29-1 and TRBJ2-5): SAVISQKPSRDICQRGTSLTIQCQVDSQVTMMFWYRQQPGQSLTLIATANQGSEATYESGFVIDKFPISRPNLTFSTLTVSNMSPEDSSIYLCSVEGQKSGHEETQYFGPGTRLLVL.

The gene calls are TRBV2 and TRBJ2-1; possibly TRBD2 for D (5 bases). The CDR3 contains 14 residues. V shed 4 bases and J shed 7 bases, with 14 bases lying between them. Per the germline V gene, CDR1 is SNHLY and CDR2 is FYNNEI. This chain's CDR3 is CASSAPTRGNEQFF. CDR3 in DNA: TGTGCCAGCAGTGCGCCTACCCGAGGGAATGAGCAGTTCTTC.

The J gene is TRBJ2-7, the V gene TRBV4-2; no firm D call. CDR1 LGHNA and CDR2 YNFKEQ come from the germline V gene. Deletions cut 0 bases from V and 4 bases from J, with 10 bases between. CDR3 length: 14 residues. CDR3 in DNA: TGTGCCAGCAGCCAAGAAGCAGTCTCTTACGAGCAGTACTTC. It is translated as CASSQEAVSYEQYF.

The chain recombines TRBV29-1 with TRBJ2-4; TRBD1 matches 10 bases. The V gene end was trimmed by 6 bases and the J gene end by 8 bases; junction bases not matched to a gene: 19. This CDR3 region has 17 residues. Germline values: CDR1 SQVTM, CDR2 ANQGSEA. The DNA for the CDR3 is TGCAGCGTCTCCTTTGGTGTGGACAGGGGGGATTTCGACATTCAGTACTTC. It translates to CSVSFGVDRGDFDIQYF.

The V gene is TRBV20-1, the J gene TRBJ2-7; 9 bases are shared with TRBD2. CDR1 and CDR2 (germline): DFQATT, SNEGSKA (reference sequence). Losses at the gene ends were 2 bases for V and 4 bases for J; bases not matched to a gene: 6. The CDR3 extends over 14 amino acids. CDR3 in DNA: TGCAGTGCTAGATTTAGCGGGAGTTCGTACGAGCAGTACTTC. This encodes CSARFSGSSYEQYF.

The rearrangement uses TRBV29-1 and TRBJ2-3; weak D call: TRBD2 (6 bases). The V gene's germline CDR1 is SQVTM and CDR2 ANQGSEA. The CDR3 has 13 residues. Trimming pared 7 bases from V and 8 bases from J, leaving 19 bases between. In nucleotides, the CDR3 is TGCAGCGCTGCGGGACCCCTCTTGCCTACGCAGTATTTT. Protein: CSAAGPLLPTQYF.

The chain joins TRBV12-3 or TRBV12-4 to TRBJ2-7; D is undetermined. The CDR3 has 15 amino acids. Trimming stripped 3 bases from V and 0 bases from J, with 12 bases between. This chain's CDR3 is CASSLMSGLSYEQYF. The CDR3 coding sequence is TGTGCCAGCAGTTTGATGAGTGGGCTCTCCTACGAGCAGTACTTC.

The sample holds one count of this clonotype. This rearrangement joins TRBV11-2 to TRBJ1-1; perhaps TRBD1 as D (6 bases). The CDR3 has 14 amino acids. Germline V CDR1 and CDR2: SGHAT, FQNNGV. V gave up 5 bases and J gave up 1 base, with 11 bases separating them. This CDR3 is CASSPGQKNTEAFF. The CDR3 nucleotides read TGTGCCAGCAGCCCCGGACAGAAGAACACTGAAGCTTTCTTT.

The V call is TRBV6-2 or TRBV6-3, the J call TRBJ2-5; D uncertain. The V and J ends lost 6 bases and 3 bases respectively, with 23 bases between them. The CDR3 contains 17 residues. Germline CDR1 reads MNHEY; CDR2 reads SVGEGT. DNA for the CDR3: TGTGCCAGCAGAAAGCGTCAGTTGGTCGAGAGAAAAGAGACCCAGTACTTC. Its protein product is CASRKRQLVERKETQYF.

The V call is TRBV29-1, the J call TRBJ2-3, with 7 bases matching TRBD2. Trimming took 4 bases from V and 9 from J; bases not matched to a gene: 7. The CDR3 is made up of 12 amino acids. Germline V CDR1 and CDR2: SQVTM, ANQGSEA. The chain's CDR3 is CSVVLAALTQYF. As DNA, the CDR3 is TGCAGCGTTGTGCTAGCGGCCCTCACGCAGTATTTT.

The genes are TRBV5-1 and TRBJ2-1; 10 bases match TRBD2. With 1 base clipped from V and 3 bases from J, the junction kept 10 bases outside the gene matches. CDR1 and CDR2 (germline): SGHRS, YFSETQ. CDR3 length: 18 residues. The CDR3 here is CASSLLSLAGAIYNEQFF. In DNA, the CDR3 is TGCGCCAGCAGCTTGCTCTCCCTAGCGGGAGCCATCTACAATGAGCAGTTCTTC.

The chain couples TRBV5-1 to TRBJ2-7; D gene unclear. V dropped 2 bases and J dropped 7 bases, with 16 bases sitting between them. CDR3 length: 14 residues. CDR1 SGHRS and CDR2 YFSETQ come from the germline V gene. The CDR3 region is CASSFRTDPGEQYF. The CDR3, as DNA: TGCGCCAGCAGCTTCAGGACCGACCCCGGGGAGCAGTACTTC.

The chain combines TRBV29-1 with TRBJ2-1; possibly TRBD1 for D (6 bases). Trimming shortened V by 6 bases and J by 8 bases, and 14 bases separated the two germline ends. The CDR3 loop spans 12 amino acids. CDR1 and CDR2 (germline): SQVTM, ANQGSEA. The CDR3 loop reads CSVADRIHEQFF. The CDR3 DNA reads TGCAGCGTGGCAGACAGGATCCATGAGCAGTTCTTC.

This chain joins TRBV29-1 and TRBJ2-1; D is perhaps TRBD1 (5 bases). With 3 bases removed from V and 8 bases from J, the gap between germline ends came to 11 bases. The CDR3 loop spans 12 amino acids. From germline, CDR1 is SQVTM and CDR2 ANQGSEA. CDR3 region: CSVERRDHEQFF. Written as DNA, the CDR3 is TGCAGCGTTGAGCGCAGGGATCATGAGCAGTTCTTC.

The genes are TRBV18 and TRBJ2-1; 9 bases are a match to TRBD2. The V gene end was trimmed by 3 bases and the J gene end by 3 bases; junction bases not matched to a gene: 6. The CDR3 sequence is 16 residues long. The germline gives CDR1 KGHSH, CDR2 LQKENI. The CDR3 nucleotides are TGTGCCAGCTCACCCTCCCTAGCGGGGTTCTACAATGAGCAGTTCTTC. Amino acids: CASSPSLAGFYNEQFF.

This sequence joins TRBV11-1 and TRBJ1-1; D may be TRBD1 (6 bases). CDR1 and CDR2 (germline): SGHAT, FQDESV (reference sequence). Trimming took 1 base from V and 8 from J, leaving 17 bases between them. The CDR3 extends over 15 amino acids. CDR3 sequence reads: CASSLEGTREIEAFF. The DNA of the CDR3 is TGTGCCAGCAGCTTAGAAGGGACAAGAGAAATAGAAGCTTTCTTT.

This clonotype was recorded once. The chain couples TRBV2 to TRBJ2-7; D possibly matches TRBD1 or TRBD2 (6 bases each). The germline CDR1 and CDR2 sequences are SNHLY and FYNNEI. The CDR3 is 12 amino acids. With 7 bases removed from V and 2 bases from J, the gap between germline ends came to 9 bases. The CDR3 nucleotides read TGTGCCAGCAAGGGGGGTACCTACGAGCAGTACTTC. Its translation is CASKGGTYEQYF. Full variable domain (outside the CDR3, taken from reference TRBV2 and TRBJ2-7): EPEVTQTPSHQVTQMGQEVILRCVPISNHLYFYWYRQILGQKVEFLVSFYNNEISEKSEIFDDQFSVERPDGSNFTLKIRSTKLEDSAMYFCASKGGTYEQYFGPGTRLTVT.

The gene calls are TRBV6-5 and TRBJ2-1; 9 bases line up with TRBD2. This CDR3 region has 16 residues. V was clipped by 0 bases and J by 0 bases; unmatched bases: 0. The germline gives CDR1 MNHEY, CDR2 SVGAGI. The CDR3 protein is CASSYSSGSSYNEQFF. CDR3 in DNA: TGTGCCAGCAGTTACTCTAGCGGGAGCTCCTACAATGAGCAGTTCTTC.

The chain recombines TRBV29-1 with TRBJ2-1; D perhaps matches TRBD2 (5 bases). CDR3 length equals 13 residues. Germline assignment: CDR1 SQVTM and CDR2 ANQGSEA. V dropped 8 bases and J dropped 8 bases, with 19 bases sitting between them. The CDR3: CSPIALIPHEQFF. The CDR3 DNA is TGCAGCCCCATAGCGTTAATCCCCCATGAGCAGTTCTTC.

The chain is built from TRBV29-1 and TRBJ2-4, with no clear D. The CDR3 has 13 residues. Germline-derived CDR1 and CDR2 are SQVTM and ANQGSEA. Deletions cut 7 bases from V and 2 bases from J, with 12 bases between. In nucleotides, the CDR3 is TGCAGCGCGACGACGGAGACCAAAAACATTCAGTACTTC. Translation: CSATTETKNIQYF.